These 27 T cell receptor beta chains were all obtained from the same sample, sequenced in a study of cytomegalovirus exposure and HLA in healthy donors. It was with 60 Vbeta and 13 Jbeta primers that the PCR ran. Assay: immunoSEQ multiplex PCR; the TCRdb copy retains only in-frame clones and omits some. The table shows roughly 180,000 clones, with about four fifths occurring only once. Sequenced: PBMCs. Receptor source: a woman aged 30 to 39 in good health and CMV-seronegative.

Only one count was recorded for this clone. The V gene is TRBV7-8, the J gene TRBJ1-1; D is unclear. Germline assignment: CDR1 SGHVS and CDR2 FQNEAQ. V lost 0 bases and J lost 0, with 14 bases in between. The CDR3 runs to 17 residues. The CDR3 coding sequence is TGTGCCAGCAGCTTAGCTGCTAGGCCATTCATGAACACTGAAGCTTTCTTT. Translating it yields CASSLAARPFMNTEAFF.

The rearrangement joins TRBV2 to TRBJ1-4; D not resolved. Germline V gene lookup returns CDR1 SNHLY and CDR2 FYNNEI. Deletions cut 5 bases from V and 0 bases from J, with 7 bases between. CDR3 length: 14 residues. CDR3 bases: TGTGCCAGCAGTAGACAATCAACTAATGAAAAACTGTTTTTT. It encodes CASSRQSTNEKLFF.

The V gene is TRBV19, the J gene TRBJ2-7; D is perhaps TRBD2 (5 bases). The V and J ends lost 5 bases and 3 bases respectively, with 17 bases between them. The CDR3 has 15 residues. Germline V gives CDR1 LNHDA, CDR2 SQIVND (reference sequence). In nucleotides, the CDR3 is TGTGCCAGTAGTTCCGCATTAACCCGGGACTACGAGCAGTACTTC. Translated: CASSSALTRDYEQYF.

The chain uses TRBV10-3 and TRBJ2-3; 9 nucleotides match TRBD2. In germline, CDR1 is ENHRY, CDR2 SYGVKD. CDR3 length equals 15 residues. V lost 4 bases, J lost 2 bases, and 4 bases stayed unmatched. The CDR3 nucleotides read TGTGCCATCAGTGTACTAGCGGGCGTCACAGATACGCAGTATTTT. Encoded protein: CAISVLAGVTDTQYF.

This clone was observed a few times. In the same sample, other DNA sequences code for this CDR3. The chain joins TRBV10-3 to TRBJ1-1; D gene uncertain. Trimming removed 9 bases from V and 3 bases from J, with 14 bases in between. This CDR3 has 13 residues. Germline V CDR1 and CDR2: ENHRY, SYGVKD. The CDR3 region is CAMALARDTEAFF. The DNA for the CDR3 is TGTGCCATGGCTCTGGCACGGGACACTGAAGCTTTCTTT.

This clone was observed at least ten times. The V call is TRBV6-1, the J call TRBJ2-3, with D tentatively TRBD2 (5 bases). The CDR3 covers 15 residues. Trimming took 2 bases from V and 5 from J, leaving 14 bases between them. From germline, CDR1 is MNHNS and CDR2 SASEGT. The CDR3 spells CASSENGLEGDTQYF. CDR3 in DNA: TGTGCCAGCAGTGAAAATGGTCTTGAGGGAGATACGCAGTATTTT.

The rearrangement joins TRBV2 to TRBJ2-7; maybe TRBD1 (5 bases). Germline V lookup: CDR1 SNHLY, CDR2 FYNNEI. The V gene lost 4 bases and the J gene lost 3 bases, with 7 bases spanning the gap. CDR3 length equals 12 residues. CDR3 amino acids: CASSGQGYEQYF. The CDR3 DNA reads TGTGCCAGCAGTGGCCAGGGCTACGAGCAGTACTTC.

This rearrangement joins TRBV7-3 to TRBJ2-2; weak D call: TRBD2 (5 bases). CDR1 and CDR2 from the germline V gene are SGHTA and FQGTGA. The length of the CDR3 is 12 residues. V gave up 6 bases and J gave up 6 bases, with 8 bases separating them. This chain's CDR3 is CASRSGAGELFF. The DNA for the CDR3 is TGTGCCAGCAGATCCGGGGCCGGGGAGCTGTTTTTT.

The V and J genes are TRBV5-1 and TRBJ2-7, with 7 bases matching TRBD1. CDR3 length equals 14 residues. Germline V gives CDR1 SGHRS, CDR2 YFSETQ. Losses at the gene ends were 0 bases for V and 3 bases for J; bases not matched to a gene: 3. CDR3 coding DNA: TGCGCCAGCAGCTTGGTTCCAGGGGGCTACGAGCAGTACTTC. This sequence encodes CASSLVPGGYEQYF.

This clone was counted only a few times. The genes are TRBV30 and TRBJ1-5; D is unclear. This CDR3 is built from 14 residues. Germline lookup yields CDR1 GTSNPN and CDR2 SVGIG (reference sequence). The V end was cut by 3 bases, the J end by 2 bases, with 11 bases between. The CDR3 spells CAWSLMSGNQPQHF. The CDR3 DNA is TGTGCCTGGAGCCTCATGTCGGGCAATCAGCCCCAGCATTTT.

This rearrangement joins TRBV27 to TRBJ2-5; perhaps TRBD2 as D (7 bases). Germline CDR1 and CDR2: MNHEY and SMNVEV (reference sequence). Deletions cut 7 bases from V and 5 bases from J, with 17 bases between. The CDR3 has 14 residues. CDR3 coding DNA: TGTGCCAGCAAAGGGGGGTACGGGGGGGAGACCCAGTACTTC. Encoded protein: CASKGGYGGETQYF.

Note on this clone: This specimen includes other DNA sequences encoding the same CDR3. This sequence joins TRBV19 and TRBJ1-4; perhaps TRBD1 as D (5 bases). The V gene's germline CDR1 is LNHDA and CDR2 SQIVND (reference sequence). The CDR3 runs 13 residues. With 5 bases removed from V and 4 bases from J, the gap between germline ends came to 8 bases. CDR3 bases: TGTGCCAGTAGTCGACAGCTTAATGAAAAACTGTTTTTT. Amino acids: CASSRQLNEKLFF.

This clone was counted a single time. The J gene is TRBJ2-1, the V gene TRBV6-4; 10 nucleotides line up with TRBD1. This CDR3 has 16 residues. Trimming at V came to 0 bases and at J to 8 bases, leaving 7 bases not matched to a gene. Germline V gene sequence: CDR1 MRHNA, CDR2 SNTAGT. CDR3 sequence (DNA): TGTGCCAGCAGTGACTCGACAGGGGGCGGTATCGATGAGCAGTTCTTC. Residues: CASSDSTGGGIDEQFF.

V is TRBV15 and J is TRBJ2-1; perhaps TRBD1 as D (5 bases). CDR3 size: 11 residues. Per germline, CDR1 LNHNV and CDR2 YYDKDF (reference sequence). The germline V and J ends were trimmed by 4 bases and 10 bases, with 8 bases remaining between them. The chain's CDR3 is CATSIRQEQFF. CDR3 nucleotide sequence: TGTGCCACCAGCATCCGACAGGAGCAGTTCTTC.

V and J are TRBV7-2 and TRBJ2-3; TRBD2 matches 10 bases. CDR1 and CDR2 from the germline V gene are SGHTA and FQGNSA. The CDR3 consists of 15 residues. V lost 2 bases to trimming and J lost 8 bases; unmatched junction nucleotides: 7. The CDR3 sequence is CASSLQRGGRGTQYF. As DNA, the CDR3 is TGTGCCAGCAGCTTACAGCGGGGGGGCAGGGGTACGCAGTATTTT.

This rearrangement joins TRBV6-1 to TRBJ2-7, with a possible D match to TRBD1 (5 bases). Germline V CDR1 and CDR2: MNHNS, SASEGT. The CDR3 extends over 13 amino acids. V was cut by 7 bases and J by 4 bases, with 14 bases left in between. This CDR3 reads CASTPQDRYEQYF. CDR3 coding DNA: TGTGCCAGCACCCCACAGGACCGATACGAGCAGTACTTC.

The CDR3 reads CASSSRGGREQFF. The DNA for the CDR3 is TGTGCCAGCAGCTCTAGAGGGGGCCGGGAGCAGTTCTTC. The rearrangement joins TRBV11-2 to TRBJ2-1; 7 bases line up with TRBD1. This CDR3 is 13 amino acids long. V lost 4 bases and J lost 10; bases outside the gene matches: 7. CDR1 and CDR2 (germline): SGHAT, FQNNGV.

The chain recombines TRBV11-1 with TRBJ1-3; 7 positions agree with TRBD1. The CDR3 loop spans 19 amino acids. Germline trimming cut 5 bases from V and 1 base from J; bases unmatched to any gene: 17. Germline-derived CDR1 and CDR2 are SGHAT and FQDESV (reference sequence). CDR3 in DNA: TGTGCCAGCAGCGCCCGACAGGGTTGGGGGATAGCTTCTGGAAACACCATATATTTT. This gives the protein CASSARQGWGIASGNTIYF.

Turning to this clone: One junction end does not reproduce the germline sequence, and a read error may be involved. V and J are TRBV6-1 and TRBJ1-1; TRBD1 is a possible D gene (6 bases). Germline loops: CDR1 MNHNS, CDR2 SASEGT. The CDR3 is 15 amino acids. CDR3 residues: CASSSTTGSDTGAFF. CDR3 in DNA: TGTGCCAGCAGTTCCACGACAGGCTCGGACACTGGAGCTTTCTTT.

The V and J genes are TRBV30 and TRBJ2-7; TRBD2 matches 12 bases. V shed 4 bases and J 1 base; nucleotides not matched to a gene: 8. This CDR3 spans 16 amino acids. CDR1 is GTSNPN, CDR2 SVGIG, per germline (reference sequence). The CDR3 DNA reads as TGTGCCTGGACCCCAATACTAGCGGGGGGTTCCTACGAGCAGTACTTC. It encodes CAWTPILAGGSYEQYF.

J is TRBJ1-1 and V is TRBV10-1; D might be TRBD1 (6 bases). Germline V gives CDR1 WNHNN, CDR2 SYGVQD (reference sequence). Trimming took 9 bases from V and 8 from J, leaving 19 bases between them. This CDR3 is built from 13 residues. DNA of the CDR3: TGCGCCAGACGACGGAGTCGGGGGGGCGAAGCTTTCTTT. It codes for CARRRSRGGEAFF.

The J gene is TRBJ1-1, the V gene TRBV7-9, with TRBD1 matching 7 bases. CDR1 is SEHNR, CDR2 FQNEAQ, per germline (reference sequence). Trimming at V came to 5 bases and at J to 6 bases, leaving 3 bases not matched to a gene. The CDR3 runs to 12 residues. The CDR3 DNA is TGTGCCAGCAGCCATGGGACAGCTGAAGCTTTCTTT. Translated, it gives CASSHGTAEAFF.

The rearrangement joins TRBV5-1 to TRBJ2-2; D gene unclear. This CDR3 is built from 16 residues. V gave up 0 bases and J gave up 6 bases, with 15 bases separating them. The germline CDR1 and CDR2 sequences are SGHRS and YFSETQ. The CDR3 DNA follows: TGCGCCAGCAGCTTGGGTACCTCGGAACGGGCCGGGGAGCTGTTTTTT. As protein: CASSLGTSERAGELFF.

This clone was found once. In nucleotides, the CDR3 is TGTGCCAGTATGATACACTCGGGAGTGAACACTGAAGCTTTCTTT. It is translated as CASMIHSGVNTEAFF. The genes are TRBV19 and TRBJ1-1, with D unresolved. CDR3 size: 15 residues. The V end was cut by 7 bases, the J end by 0 bases, with 15 bases between. Germline V gene sequence: CDR1 LNHDA, CDR2 SQIVND (reference sequence).

The V call is TRBV7-8, the J call TRBJ2-2; 8 bases are shared with TRBD1. The CDR3 length is 13 residues. The trim removed 11 bases at V and 5 bases at J, leaving 7 bases unmatched. The V gene's germline CDR1 is SGHVS and CDR2 FQNEAQ. CDR3 in amino acids: CAGQGAWTGELFF. CDR3 DNA: TGTGCCGGGCAGGGGGCTTGGACCGGGGAGCTGTTTTTT.

The chain links TRBV6-5 to TRBJ1-1; no clear D. Germline CDR1 is MNHEY and CDR2 is SVGAGI. This CDR3 spans 13 amino acids. V lost 6 bases and J 1 base, leaving 9 bases between the germline ends. Written as DNA, the CDR3 is TGTGCCAGCAGGAACTTTGCGAACACTGAAGCTTTCTTT. It codes for CASRNFANTEAFF.

The gene calls are TRBV9 and TRBJ2-1; 11 bases fit TRBD2. The V and J ends lost 0 bases and 4 bases, in that order; junction bases with no gene match: 6. In germline, CDR1 is SGDLS, CDR2 YYNGEE. The CDR3 spans 17 residues. CDR3 in DNA: TGTGCCAGCAGCGTAGCGATAGCGGGGGGGTCTTACAATGAGCAGTTCTTC. Translation gives CASSVAIAGGSYNEQFF.